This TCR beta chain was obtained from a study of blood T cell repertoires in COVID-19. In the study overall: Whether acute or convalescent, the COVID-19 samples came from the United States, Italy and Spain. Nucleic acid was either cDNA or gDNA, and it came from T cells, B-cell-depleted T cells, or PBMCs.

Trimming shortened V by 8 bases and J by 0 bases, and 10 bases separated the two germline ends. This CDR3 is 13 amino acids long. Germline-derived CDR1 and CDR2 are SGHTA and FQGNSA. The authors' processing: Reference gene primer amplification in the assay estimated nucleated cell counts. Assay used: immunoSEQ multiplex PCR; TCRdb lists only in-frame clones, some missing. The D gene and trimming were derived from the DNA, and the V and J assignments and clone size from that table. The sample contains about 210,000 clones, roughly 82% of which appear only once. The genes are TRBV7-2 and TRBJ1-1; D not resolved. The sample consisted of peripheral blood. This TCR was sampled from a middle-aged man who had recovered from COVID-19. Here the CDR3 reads CASLYKLNTEAFF. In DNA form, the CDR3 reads TGTGCCAGCCTGTATAAATTGAACACTGAAGCTTTCTTT.